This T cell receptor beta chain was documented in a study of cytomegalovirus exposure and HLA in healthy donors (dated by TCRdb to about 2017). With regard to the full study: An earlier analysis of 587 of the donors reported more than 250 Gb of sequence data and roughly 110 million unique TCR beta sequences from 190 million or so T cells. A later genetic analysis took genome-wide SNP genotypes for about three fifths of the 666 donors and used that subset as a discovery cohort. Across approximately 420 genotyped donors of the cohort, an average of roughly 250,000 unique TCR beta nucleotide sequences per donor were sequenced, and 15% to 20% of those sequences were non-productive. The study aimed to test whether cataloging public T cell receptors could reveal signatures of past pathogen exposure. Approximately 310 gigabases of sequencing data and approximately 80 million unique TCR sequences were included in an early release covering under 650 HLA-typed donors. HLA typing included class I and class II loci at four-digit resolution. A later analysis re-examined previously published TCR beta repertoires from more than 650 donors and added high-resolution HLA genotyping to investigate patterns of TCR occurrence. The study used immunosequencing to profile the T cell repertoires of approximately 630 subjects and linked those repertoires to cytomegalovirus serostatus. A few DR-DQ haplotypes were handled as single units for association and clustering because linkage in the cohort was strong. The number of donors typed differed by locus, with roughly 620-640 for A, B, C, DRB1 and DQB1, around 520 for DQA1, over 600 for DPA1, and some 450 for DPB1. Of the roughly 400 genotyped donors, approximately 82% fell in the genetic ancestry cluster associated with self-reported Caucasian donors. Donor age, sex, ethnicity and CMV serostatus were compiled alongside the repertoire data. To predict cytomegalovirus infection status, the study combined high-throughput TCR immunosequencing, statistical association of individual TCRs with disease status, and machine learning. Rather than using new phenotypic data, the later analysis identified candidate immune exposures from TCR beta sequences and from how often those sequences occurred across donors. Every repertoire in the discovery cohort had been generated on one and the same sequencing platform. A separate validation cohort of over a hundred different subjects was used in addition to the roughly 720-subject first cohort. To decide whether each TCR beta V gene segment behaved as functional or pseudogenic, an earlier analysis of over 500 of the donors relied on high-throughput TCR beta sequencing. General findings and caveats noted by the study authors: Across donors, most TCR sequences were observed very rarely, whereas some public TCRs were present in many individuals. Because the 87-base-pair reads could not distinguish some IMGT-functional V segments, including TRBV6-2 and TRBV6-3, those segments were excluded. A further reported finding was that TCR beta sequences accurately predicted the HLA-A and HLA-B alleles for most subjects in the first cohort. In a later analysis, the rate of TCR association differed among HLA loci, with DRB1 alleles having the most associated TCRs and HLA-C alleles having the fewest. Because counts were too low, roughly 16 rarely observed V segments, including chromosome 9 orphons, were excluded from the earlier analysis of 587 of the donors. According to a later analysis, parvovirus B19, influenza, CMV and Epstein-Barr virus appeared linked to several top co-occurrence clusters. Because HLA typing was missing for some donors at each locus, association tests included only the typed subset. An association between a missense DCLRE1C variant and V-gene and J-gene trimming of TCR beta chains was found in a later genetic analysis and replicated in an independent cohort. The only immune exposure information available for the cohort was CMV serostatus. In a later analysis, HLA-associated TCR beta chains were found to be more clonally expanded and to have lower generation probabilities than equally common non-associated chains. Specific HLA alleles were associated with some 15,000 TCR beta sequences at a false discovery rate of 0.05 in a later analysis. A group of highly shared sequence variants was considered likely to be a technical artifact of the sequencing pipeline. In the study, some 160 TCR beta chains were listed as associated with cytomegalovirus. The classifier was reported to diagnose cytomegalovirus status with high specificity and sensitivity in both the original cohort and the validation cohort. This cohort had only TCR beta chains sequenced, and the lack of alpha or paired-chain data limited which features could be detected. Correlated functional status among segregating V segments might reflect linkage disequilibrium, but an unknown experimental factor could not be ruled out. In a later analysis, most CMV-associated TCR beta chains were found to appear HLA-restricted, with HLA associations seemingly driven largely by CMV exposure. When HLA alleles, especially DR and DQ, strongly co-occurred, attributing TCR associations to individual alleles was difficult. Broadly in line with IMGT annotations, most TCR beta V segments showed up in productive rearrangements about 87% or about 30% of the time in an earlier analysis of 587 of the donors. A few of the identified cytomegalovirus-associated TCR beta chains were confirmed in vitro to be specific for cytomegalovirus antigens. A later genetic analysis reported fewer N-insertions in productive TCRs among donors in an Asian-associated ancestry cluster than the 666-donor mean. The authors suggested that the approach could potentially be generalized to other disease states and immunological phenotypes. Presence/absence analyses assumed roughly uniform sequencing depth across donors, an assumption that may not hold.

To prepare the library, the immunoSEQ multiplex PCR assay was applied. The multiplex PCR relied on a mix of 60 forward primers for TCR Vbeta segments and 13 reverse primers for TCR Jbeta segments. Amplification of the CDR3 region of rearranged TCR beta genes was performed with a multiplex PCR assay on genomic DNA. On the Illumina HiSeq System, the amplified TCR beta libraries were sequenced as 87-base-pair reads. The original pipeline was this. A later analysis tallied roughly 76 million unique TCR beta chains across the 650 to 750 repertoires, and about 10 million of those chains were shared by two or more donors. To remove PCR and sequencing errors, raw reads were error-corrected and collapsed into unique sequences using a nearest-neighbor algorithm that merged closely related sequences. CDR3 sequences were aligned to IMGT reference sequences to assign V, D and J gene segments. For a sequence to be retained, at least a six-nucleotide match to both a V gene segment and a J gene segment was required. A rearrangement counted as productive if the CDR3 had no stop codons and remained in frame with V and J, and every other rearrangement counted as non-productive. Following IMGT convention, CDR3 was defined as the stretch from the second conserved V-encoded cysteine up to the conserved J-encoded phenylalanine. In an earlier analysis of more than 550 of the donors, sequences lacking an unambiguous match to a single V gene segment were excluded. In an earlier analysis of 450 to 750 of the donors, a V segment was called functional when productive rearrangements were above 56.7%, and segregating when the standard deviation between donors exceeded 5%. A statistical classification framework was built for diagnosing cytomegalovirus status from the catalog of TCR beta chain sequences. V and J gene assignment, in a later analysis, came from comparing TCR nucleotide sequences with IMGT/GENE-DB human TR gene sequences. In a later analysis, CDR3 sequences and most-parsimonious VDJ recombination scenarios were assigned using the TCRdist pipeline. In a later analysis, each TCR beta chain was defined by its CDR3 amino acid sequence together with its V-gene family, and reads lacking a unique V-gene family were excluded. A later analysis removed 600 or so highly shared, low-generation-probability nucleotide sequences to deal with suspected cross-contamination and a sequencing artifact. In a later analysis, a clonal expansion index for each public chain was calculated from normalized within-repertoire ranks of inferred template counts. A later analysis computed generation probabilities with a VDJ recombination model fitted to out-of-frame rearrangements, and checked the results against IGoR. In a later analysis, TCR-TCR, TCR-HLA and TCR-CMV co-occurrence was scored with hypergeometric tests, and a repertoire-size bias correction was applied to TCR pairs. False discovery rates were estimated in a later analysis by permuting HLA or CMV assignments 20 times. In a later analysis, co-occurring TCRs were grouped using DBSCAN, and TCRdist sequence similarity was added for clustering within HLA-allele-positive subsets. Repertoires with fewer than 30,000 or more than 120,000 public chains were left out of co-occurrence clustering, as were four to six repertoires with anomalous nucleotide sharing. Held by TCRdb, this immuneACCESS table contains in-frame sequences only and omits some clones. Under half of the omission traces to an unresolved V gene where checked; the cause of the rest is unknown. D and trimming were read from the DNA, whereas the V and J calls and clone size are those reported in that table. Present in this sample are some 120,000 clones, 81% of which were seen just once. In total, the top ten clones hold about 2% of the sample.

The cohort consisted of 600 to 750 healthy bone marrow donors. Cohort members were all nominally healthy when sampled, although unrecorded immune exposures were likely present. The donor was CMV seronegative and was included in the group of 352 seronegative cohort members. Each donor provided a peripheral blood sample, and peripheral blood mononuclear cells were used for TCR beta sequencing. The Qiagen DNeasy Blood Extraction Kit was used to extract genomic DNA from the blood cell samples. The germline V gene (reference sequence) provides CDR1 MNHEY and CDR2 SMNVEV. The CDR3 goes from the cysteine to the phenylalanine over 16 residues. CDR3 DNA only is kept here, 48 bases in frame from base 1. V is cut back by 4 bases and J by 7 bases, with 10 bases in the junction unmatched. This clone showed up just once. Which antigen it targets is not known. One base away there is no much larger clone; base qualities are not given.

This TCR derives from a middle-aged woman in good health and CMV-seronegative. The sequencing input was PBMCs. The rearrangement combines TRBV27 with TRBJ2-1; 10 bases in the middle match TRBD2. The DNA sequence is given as TGTGCCAGCAGTTCCAATCCTAGCGGGAGTCTAAATGAGCAGTTCTTC. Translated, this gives CASSSNPSGSLNEQFF.